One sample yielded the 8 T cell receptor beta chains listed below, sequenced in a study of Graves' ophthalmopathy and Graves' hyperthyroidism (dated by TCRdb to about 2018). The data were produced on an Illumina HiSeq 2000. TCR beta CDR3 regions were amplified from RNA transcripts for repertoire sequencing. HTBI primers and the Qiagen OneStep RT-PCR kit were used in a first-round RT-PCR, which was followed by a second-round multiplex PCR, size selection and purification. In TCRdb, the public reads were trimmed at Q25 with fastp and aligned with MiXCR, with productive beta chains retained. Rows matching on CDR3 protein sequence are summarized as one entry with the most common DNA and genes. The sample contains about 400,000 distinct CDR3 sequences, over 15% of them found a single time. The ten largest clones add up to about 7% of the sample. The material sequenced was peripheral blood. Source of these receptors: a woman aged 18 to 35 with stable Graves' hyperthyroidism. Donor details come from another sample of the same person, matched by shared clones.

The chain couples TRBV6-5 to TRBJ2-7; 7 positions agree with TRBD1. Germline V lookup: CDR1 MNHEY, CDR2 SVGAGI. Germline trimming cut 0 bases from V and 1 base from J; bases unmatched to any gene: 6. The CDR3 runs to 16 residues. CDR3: CASSYSILGQSYEQYF. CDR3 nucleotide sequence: TGTGCCAGCAGTTACTCGATTCTGGGACAGTCCTACGAGCAGTACTTC.

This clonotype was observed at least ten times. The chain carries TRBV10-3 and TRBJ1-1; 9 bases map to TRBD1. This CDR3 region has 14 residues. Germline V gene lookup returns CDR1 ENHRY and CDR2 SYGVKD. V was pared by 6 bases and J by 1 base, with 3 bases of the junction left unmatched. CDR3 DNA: TGTGCCATCAGGGACAGGGGAAGGAACACTGAAGCTTTCTTT. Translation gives CAIRDRGRNTEAFF.

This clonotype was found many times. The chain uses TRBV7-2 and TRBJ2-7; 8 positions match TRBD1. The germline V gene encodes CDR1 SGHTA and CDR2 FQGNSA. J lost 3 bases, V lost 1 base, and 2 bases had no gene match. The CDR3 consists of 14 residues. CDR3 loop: CASSLVTGDYEQYF. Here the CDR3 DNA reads TGTGCCAGCAGCTTAGTGACAGGGGACTACGAGCAGTACTTC.

CDR3 in amino acids: CASSYSPYNPSTDTQYF. In DNA form, the CDR3 reads TGTGCCAGCAGTTATTCCCCCTATAACCCTAGCACAGATACGCAGTATTTT. V usage is TRBV6-2 or TRBV6-3 and J usage is TRBJ2-3; D unresolved. V was clipped by 3 bases and J by 0 bases, with 16 bases between them. Germline-derived CDR1 and CDR2 are MNHEY and SVGEGT. The CDR3 covers 17 residues.

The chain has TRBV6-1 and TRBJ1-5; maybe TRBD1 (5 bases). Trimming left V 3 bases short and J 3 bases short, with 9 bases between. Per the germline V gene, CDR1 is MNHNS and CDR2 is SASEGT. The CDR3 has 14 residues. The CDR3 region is CASSDWGPNQPQHF. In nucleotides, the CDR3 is TGTGCCAGCAGTGACTGGGGACCCAATCAGCCCCAGCATTTT.

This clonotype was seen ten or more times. The DNA for the CDR3 is TGTGCCAGTAGTATGGCCCCTATCTCGCGACAGGGCCGTGTATGGCCCCAGCATTTT. Protein: CASSMAPISRQGRVWPQHF. The rearrangement uses TRBV19 and TRBJ1-5; 7 nucleotides line up with TRBD1. V was pared by 3 bases and J by 9 bases, with 23 bases of the junction left unmatched. CDR1 and CDR2 (germline): LNHDA, SQIVND (reference sequence). This CDR3 spans 19 amino acids. The full variable domain, with the rest looked up from reference TRBV19 and TRBJ1-5, is DGGITQSPKYLFRKEGQNVTLSCEQNLNHDAMYWYRQDPGQGLRLIYYSQIVNDFQKGDIAEGYSVSREKKESFPLTVTSAQKNPTAFYLCASSMAPISRQGRVWPQHFGDGTRLSIL.

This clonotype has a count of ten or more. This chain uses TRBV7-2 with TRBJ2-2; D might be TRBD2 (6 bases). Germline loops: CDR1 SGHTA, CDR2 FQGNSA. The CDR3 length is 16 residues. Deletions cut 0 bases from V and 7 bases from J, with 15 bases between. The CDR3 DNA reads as TGTGCCAGCAGCTTAGCGGGAGGAGGGCGTGGCGGGGAGCTGTTTTTT. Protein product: CASSLAGGGRGGELFF.

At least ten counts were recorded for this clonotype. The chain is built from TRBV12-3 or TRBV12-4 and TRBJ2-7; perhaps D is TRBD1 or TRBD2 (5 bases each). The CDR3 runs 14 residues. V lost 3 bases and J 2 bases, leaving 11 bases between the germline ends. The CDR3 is CASSFRDRTYEQYF. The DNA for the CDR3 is TGTGCCAGCAGTTTCCGGGACCGAACCTACGAGCAGTACTTC.